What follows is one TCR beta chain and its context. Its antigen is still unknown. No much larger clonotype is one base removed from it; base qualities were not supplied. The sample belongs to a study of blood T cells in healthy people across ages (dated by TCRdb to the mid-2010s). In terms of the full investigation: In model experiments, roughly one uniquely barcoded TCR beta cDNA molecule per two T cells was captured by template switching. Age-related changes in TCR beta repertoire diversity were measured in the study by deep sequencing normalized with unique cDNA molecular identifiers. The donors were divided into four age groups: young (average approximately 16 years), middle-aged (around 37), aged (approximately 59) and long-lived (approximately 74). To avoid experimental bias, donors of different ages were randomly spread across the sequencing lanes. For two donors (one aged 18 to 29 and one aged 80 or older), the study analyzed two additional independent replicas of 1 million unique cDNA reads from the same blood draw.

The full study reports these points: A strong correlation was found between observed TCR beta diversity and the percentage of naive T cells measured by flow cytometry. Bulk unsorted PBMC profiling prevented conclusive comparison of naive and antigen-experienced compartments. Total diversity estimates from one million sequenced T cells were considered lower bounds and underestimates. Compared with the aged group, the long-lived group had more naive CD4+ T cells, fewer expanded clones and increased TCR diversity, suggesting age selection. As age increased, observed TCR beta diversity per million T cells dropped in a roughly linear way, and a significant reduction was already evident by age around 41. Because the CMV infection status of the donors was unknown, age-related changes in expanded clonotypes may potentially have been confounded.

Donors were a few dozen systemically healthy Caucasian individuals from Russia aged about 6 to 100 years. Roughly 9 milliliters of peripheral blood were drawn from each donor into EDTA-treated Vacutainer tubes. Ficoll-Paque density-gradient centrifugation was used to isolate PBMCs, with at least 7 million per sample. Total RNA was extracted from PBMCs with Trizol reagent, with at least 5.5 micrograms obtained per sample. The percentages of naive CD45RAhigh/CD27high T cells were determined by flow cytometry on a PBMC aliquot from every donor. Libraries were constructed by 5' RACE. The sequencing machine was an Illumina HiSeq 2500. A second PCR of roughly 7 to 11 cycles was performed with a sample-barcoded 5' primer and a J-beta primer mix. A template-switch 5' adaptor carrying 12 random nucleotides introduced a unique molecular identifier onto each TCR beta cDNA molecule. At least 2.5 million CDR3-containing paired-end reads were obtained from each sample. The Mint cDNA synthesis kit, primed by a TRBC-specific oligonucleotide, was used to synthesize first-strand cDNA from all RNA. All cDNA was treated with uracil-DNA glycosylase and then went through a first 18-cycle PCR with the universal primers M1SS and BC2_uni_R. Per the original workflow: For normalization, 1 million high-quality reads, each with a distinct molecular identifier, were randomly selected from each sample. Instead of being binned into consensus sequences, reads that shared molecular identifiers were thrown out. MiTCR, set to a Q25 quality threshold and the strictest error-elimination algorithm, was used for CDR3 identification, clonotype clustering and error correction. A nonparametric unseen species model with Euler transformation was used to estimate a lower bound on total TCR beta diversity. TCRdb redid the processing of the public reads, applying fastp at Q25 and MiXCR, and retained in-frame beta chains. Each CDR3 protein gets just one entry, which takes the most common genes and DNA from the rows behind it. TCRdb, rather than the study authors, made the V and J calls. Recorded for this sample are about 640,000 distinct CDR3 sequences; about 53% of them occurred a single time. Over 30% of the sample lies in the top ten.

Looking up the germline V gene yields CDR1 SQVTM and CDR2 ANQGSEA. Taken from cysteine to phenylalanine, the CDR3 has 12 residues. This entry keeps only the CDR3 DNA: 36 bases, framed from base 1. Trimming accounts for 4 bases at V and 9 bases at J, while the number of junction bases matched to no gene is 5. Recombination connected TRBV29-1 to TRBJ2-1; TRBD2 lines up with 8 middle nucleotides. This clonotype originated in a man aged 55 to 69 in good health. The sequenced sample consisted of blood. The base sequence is TGCAGCGTTGCGGGAGGGTCCCGTGAGCAGTTCTTC. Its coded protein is CSVAGGSREQFF.